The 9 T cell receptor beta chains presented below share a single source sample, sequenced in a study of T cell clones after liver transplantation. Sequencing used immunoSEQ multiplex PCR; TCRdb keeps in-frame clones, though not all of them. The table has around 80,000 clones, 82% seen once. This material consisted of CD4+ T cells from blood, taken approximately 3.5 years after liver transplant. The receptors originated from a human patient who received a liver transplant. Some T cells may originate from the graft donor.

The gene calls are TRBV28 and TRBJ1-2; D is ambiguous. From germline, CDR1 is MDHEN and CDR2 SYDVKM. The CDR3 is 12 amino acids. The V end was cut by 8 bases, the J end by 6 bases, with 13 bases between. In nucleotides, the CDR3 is TGTGCCAGCCAAGGAGGGTATGATGGCTACACCTTC. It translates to CASQGGYDGYTF.

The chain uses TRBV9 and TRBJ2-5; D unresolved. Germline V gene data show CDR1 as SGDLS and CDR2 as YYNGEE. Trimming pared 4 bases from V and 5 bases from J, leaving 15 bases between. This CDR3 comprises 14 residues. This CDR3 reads CASSPSLVGETQYF. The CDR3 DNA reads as TGTGCCAGCAGCCCATCTCTGGTGGGGGAGACCCAGTACTTC.

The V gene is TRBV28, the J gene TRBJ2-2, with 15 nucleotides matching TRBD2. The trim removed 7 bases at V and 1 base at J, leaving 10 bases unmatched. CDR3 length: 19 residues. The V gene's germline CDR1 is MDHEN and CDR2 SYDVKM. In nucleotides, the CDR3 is TGTGCCAGCAACCCAGGGGGACTAGCGGGAGGACAGAACACCGGGGAGCTGTTTTTT. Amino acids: CASNPGGLAGGQNTGELFF. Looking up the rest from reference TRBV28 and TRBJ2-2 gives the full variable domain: DVKVTQSSRYLVKRTGEKVFLECVQDMDHENMFWYRQDPGLGLRLIYFSYDVKMKEKGDIPEGYSVSREKKERFSLILESASTNQTSMYLCASNPGGLAGGQNTGELFFGEGSRLTVL.

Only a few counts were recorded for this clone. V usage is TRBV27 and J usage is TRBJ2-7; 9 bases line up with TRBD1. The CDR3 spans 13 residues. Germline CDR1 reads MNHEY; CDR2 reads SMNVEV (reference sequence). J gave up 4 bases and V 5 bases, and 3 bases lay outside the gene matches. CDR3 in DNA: TGTGCCAGCAGTGGGACAGGGAAGTACGAGCAGTACTTC. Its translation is CASSGTGKYEQYF.

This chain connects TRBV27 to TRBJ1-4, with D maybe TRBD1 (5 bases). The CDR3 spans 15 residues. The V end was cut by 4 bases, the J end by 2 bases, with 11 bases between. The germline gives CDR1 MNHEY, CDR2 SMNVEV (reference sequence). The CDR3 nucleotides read TGTGCCAGCAGTTCCCGGGACGGTACTAATGAAAAACTGTTTTTT. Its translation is CASSSRDGTNEKLFF.

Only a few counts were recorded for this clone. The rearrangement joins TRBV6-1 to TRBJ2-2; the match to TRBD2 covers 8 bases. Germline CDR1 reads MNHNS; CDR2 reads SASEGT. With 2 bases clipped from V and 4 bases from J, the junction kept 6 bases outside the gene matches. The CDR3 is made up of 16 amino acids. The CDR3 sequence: CASSERSGGGTGELFF. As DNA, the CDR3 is TGTGCCAGCAGTGAACGGTCGGGAGGGGGCACCGGGGAGCTGTTTTTT.

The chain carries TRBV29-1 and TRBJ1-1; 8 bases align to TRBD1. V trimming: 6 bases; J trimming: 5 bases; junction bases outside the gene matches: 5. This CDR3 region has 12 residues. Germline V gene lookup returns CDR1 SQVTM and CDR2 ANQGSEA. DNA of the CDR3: TGCAGCGTGAACAGGGGGACGACTGAAGCTTTCTTT. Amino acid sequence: CSVNRGTTEAFF. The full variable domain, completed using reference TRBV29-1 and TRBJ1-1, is SAVISQKPSRDICQRGTSLTIQCQVDSQVTMMFWYRQQPGQSLTLIATANQGSEATYESGFVIDKFPISRPNLTFSTLTVSNMSPEDSSIYLCSVNRGTTEAFFGQGTRLTVV.

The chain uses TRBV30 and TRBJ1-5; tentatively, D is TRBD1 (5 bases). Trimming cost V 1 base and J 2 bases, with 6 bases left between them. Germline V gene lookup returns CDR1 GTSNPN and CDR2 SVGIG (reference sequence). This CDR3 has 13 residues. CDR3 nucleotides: TGTGCCTGGAGTGAACAGGGCAATCAGCCCCAGCATTTT. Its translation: CAWSEQGNQPQHF.

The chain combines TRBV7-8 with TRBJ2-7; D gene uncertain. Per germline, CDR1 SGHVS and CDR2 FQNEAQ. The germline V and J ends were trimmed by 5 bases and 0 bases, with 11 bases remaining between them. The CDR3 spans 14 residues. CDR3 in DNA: TGTGCCAGCAGCCACCGCGAGGCCTCCTACGAGCAGTACTTC. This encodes CASSHREASYEQYF. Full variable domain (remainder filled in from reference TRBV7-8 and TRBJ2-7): GAGVSQSPRYKVAKRGQDVALRCDPISGHVSLFWYQQALGQGPEFLTYFQNEAQLDKSGLPSDRFFAERPEGSVSTLKIQRTQQEDSAVYLCASSHREASYEQYFGPGTRLTVT.